The rows below give T cell receptor beta chains drawn from one sample of a study of human T cells and chemical hapten exposure. TCRdb used MiXCR to reprocess the RACE reads, holding one entry per CDR3 protein. The repertoire consists of more than 250,000 distinct CDR3 sequences, with about 8.1% occurring once and the leading ten covering approximately 2.3%. The sequencing here drew on whole blood, taken in connection with sensitization to the hapten diphenylcyclopropenone (DPC). The receptors were sampled from a woman between 40 and 50 years old with alopecia areata. Some clones in this sample may be carry-over from other donors' samples. Each CDR3 is given with its conserved first and last residue. Fields, in order: V gene, J gene, CDR3 protein.

TRBV6-2/TRBV6-3	TRBJ2-7	CASSIGQESSEQYF
TRBV3-1	TRBJ1-1	CASSSSTGIGTEAFF
TRBV29-1	TRBJ2-7	CSVGRGSYEQYF
TRBV9	TRBJ1-1	CASSPTGMNTEAFF
TRBV4-2	TRBJ1-2	CASSQDTGNYGYTF
TRBV11-2	TRBJ2-3	CASSLDSPDTQYF
TRBV28	TRBJ2-2	CASSSGAGRNGELFF
TRBV11-3	TRBJ2-2	CASSPGLAGEGHTGELFF
TRBV28	TRBJ1-1	CASSLGTGVNTEAFF
TRBV28	TRBJ2-7	CASSLLGLEQYF
TRBV7-9	TRBJ2-5	CASSQTPLAGPKETQYF
TRBV12-3/TRBV12-4	TRBJ2-1	CASSRRNEQFF
TRBV12-3/TRBV12-4	TRBJ1-5	CASSSGSSNQPQHF
TRBV7-2	TRBJ2-1	CASSLPTGVYEQFF
TRBV12-3/TRBV12-4	TRBJ2-3	CASSFRTGSTDTQYF
TRBV21-1	TRBJ2-7	CASSKEVAGGFYEQYF
TRBV6-5	TRBJ1-5	CASRGSAHQPQHF
TRBV5-1	TRBJ2-3	CASSLAGTGSTDTQYF
TRBV28	TRBJ2-7	CASSLGQGPPWEQYF